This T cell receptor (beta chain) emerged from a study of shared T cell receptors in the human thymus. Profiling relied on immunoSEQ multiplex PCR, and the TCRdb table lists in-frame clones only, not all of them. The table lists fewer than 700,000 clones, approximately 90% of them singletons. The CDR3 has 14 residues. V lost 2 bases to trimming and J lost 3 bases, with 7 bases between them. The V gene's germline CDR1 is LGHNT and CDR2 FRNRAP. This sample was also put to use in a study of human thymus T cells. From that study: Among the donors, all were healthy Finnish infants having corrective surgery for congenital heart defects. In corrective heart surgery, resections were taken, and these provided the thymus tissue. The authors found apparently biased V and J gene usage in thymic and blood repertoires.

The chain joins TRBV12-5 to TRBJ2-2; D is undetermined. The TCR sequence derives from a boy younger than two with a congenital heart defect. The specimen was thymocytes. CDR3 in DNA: TGTGCTAGTGGTTTGCCATTTCACACCGGGGAGCTGTTTTTT. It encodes CASGLPFHTGELFF.